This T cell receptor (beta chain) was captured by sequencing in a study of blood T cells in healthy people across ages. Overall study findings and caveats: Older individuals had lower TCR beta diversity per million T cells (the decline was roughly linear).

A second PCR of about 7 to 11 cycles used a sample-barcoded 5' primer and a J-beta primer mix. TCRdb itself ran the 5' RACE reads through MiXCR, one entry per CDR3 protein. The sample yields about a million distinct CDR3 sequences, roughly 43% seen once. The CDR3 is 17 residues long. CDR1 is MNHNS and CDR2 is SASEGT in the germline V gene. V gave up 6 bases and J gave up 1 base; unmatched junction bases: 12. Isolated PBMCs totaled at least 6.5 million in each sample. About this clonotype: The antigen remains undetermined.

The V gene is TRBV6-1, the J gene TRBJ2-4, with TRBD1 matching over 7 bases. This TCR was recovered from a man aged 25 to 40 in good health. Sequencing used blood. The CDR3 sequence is CASSREEGGAAKNIQYF. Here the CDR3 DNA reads TGTGCCAGCAGCCGAGAAGAAGGGGGCGCGGCCAAAAACATTCAGTACTTC.